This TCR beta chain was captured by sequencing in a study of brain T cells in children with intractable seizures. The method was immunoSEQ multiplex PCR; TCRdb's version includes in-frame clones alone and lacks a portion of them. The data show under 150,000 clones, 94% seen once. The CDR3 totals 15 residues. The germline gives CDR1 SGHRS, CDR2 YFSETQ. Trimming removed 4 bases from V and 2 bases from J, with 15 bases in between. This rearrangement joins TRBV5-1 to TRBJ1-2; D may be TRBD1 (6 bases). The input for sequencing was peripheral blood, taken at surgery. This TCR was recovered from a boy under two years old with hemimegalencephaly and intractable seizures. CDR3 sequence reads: CASSPPQGTNYGYTF. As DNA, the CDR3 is TGCGCCAGCAGCCCGCCCCAGGGGACAAACTATGGCTACACCTTC.